Following are 16 T cell receptor beta chains from one sample sequenced in a study of T cell responses to AZD1222 COVID-19 vaccine. The assay was immunoSEQ multiplex PCR, and TCRdb's table has in-frame clones only and misses some. Of over 100,000 clones listed, 89% are singletons. The sequenced sample was peripheral blood, obtained on day 0 of AZD1222 vaccination. The source is an adult in good health.

The CDR3 sequence is CASSPGQGNYGYTF. The CDR3 DNA reads as TGTGCCAGCAGCCCCGGACAGGGAAACTATGGCTACACCTTC. V is TRBV5-6 and J is TRBJ1-2; 8 nucleotides align to TRBD1. The germline CDR1 and CDR2 sequences are SGHDT and YYEEEE. J lost 2 bases, V lost 4 bases, and 4 bases had no gene match. CDR3 length: 14 residues. Together with reference TRBV5-6 and TRBJ1-2, the CDR3 gives the full variable domain: DAGVTQSPTHLIKTRGQQVTLRCSPKSGHDTVSWYQQALGQGPQFIFQYYEEEERQRGNFPDRFSGHQFPNYSSELNVNALLLGDSALYLCASSPGQGNYGYTFGSGTRLTVV.

This chain links TRBV2 with TRBJ1-1; 8 nucleotides align to TRBD1. The CDR3 spans 13 residues. In germline, CDR1 is SNHLY, CDR2 FYNNEI. V shed 2 bases, J shed 7 bases, and the junction held 3 bases outside the gene matches. The DNA of the CDR3 is TGTGCCAGCAGTGAAACTGACAGGGGTGAAGCTTTCTTT. This translates into CASSETDRGEAFF.

Written as DNA, the CDR3 is TGTGCCAGCAGTTGGGCAGCCTCTGGAAACACCATATATTTT. This encodes CASSWAASGNTIYF. The chain carries TRBV27 and TRBJ1-3; D not certain. This CDR3 spans 14 amino acids. V was clipped by 4 bases and J by 0 bases, with 7 bases between them. Germline CDR1 is MNHEY and CDR2 is SMNVEV (reference sequence).

The chain combines TRBV3-1 (or the pseudogene TRBV3-2) with TRBJ1-3; no clear D gene. Germline loops: CDR1 LGHDT, CDR2 YNNKEL (reference sequence). The CDR3 covers 14 residues. V was clipped by 4 bases and J by 0 bases, with 7 bases between them. The CDR3 protein is CASSPVSSGNTIYF. The CDR3 region has the DNA TGTGCCAGCAGCCCTGTAAGCTCTGGAAACACCATATATTTT.

This chain joins TRBV6-5 and TRBJ1-2; 7 nucleotides match TRBD1. This CDR3 is built from 15 residues. Germline V lookup: CDR1 MNHEY, CDR2 SVGAGI. With V trimmed by 0 bases and J by 2 bases, 3 bases remained unmatched. This chain's CDR3 is CASSYSRTGNYGYTF. CDR3 nucleotide sequence: TGTGCCAGCAGTTACTCCCGGACAGGAAACTATGGCTACACCTTC.

The chain combines TRBV12-3 or TRBV12-4 with TRBJ1-2; the D is unclear. This CDR3 comprises 12 residues. V gave up 6 bases and J gave up 7 bases, with 12 bases separating them. The CDR3 DNA sequence: TGTGCCAGCAGGAATCTAGCACTTGGCTACACCTTC. Translating it yields CASRNLALGYTF.

The CDR3 spells CASSSPGPALFF. CDR3 sequence (DNA): TGTGCCAGCAGCTCCCCGGGACCCGCGTTGTTCTTC. This rearrangement joins TRBV7-3 to TRBJ2-1; D may be TRBD1 or TRBD2 (5 bases each). CDR3 length: 12 residues. Germline V CDR1 and CDR2: SGHTA, FQGTGA. Trimming removed 4 bases from V and 15 bases from J, with 16 bases in between.

The chain joins TRBV4-1 to TRBJ2-7; D not certain. Trimming removed 1 base from V and 7 bases from J, with 17 bases in between. The CDR3 contains 15 residues. Germline CDR1 and CDR2: MGHRA and YSYEKL. CDR3 in amino acids: CASSQVESGLGEQYF. CDR3 coding DNA: TGCGCCAGCAGCCAAGTAGAGTCCGGGTTGGGGGAGCAGTACTTC.

The chain carries TRBV3-1 (or the pseudogene TRBV3-2) and TRBJ1-3; TRBD1 matches at 7 bases. V dropped 6 bases and J dropped 0; count of bases not matched to a gene: 5. The germline V gene has CDR1 LGHDT and CDR2 YNNKEL (reference sequence). The CDR3 runs to 15 residues. CDR3 bases: TGTGCCAGCAGAAACGGACAGGCCTCTGGAAACACCATATATTTT. This gives the protein CASRNGQASGNTIYF.

This clone was counted a single time. V is TRBV6-5 and J is TRBJ2-7, with unresolved D. From germline, CDR1 is MNHEY and CDR2 SVGAGI. V lost 8 bases and J lost 7, with 15 bases in between. CDR3 size: 12 residues. CDR3 coding DNA: TGTGCCAGCCTTCCCCCCCCCGGGGAGCAGTACTTC. It encodes CASLPPPGEQYF.

This sequence joins TRBV28 and TRBJ1-2; 7 positions match TRBD1. This CDR3 contains 17 residues. In germline, CDR1 is MDHEN, CDR2 SYDVKM. After removal of 8 bases from V and 6 bases from J, the junction contained 21 bases not matched to a gene. The CDR3, as DNA: TGTGCCAGCTCACCTTGGGGCAGGGGGACCTGGGGGGATGGCTACACCTTC. Amino acids: CASSPWGRGTWGDGYTF.

The chain joins TRBV4-1 to TRBJ2-7, with D tentatively TRBD2 (6 bases). V was clipped by 0 bases and J by 3 bases, with 18 bases between them. CDR1 and CDR2 (germline): MGHRA, YSYEKL. This CDR3 has 17 amino acids. Here the CDR3 reads CASSQEGWGDPGYEQYF. CDR3 DNA: TGCGCCAGCAGCCAAGAAGGTTGGGGGGACCCCGGCTACGAGCAGTACTTC.

The chain links TRBV5-1 to TRBJ1-4; 10 nucleotides align to TRBD1. This CDR3 has 14 residues. Germline V gene data show CDR1 as SGHRS and CDR2 as YFSETQ. The trim removed 4 bases at V and 7 bases at J, leaving 4 bases unmatched. This CDR3 is CASSPDRGLEKLFF. In nucleotides, the CDR3 is TGCGCCAGCAGCCCTGACAGGGGGCTTGAAAAACTGTTTTTT.

The V call is TRBV5-1, the J call TRBJ2-7; 9 bases fit TRBD1. The V gene's germline CDR1 is SGHRS and CDR2 YFSETQ. The CDR3 extends over 14 amino acids. Losses at the gene ends were 2 bases for V and 4 bases for J; bases not matched to a gene: 4. The CDR3 reads CASSFTGGEYEQYF. The CDR3 region has the DNA TGCGCCAGCAGCTTCACAGGGGGCGAATACGAGCAGTACTTC.

A single count supports this clone. The gene calls are TRBV6-5 and TRBJ2-6, with a tentative D call TRBD1 (6 bases). CDR3 length: 14 amino acids. CDR1 and CDR2 (germline): MNHEY, SVGAGI. V was shortened by 6 bases and J by 4 bases, with 10 bases between the two germline ends. The CDR3 reads CASRRGFGANVLTF. The CDR3 DNA sequence: TGTGCCAGCAGGAGGGGGTTCGGGGCCAACGTCCTGACTTTC.

V and J are TRBV4-1 and TRBJ1-1; TRBD1 matches at 9 bases. The V gene end was trimmed by 5 bases and the J gene end by 1 base; junction bases not matched to a gene: 5. This CDR3 is built from 15 residues. Germline values: CDR1 MGHRA, CDR2 YSYEKL. The CDR3 bases are TGCGCCAGCAGCAAAACAGGGGGCCCGAACACTGAAGCTTTCTTT. This encodes CASSKTGGPNTEAFF.